These 31 T cell receptor beta chains were all obtained from the same sample, sequenced in a study of blood T cell repertoires in COVID-19. Assay: immunoSEQ multiplex PCR; the TCRdb copy retains only in-frame clones and omits some. In the table there are about 210,000 clones, 80% of which are singletons. Sequencing input: peripheral blood. These receptors all stem from a man aged 55 to 70 with acute or convalescent COVID-19.

The chain is built from TRBV6-5 and TRBJ2-1; possibly TRBD1 for D (7 bases). This CDR3 contains 15 residues. Trimming removed 6 bases from V and 5 bases from J, with 17 bases in between. From germline, CDR1 is MNHEY and CDR2 SVGAGI. The CDR3 bases are TGTGCCAGCAGCCTGCAGGGGGAGGTCAACAATGAGCAGTTCTTC. Translated: CASSLQGEVNNEQFF.

This clone showed up just a few times. The rearrangement links TRBV19 to TRBJ1-1, with no clear D. The CDR3 length is 13 residues. V was pared by 7 bases and J by 0 bases, with 9 bases between. CDR1 LNHDA and CDR2 SQIVND come from the germline V gene (reference sequence). The CDR3 sequence is CASTRKMNTEAFF. The CDR3 bases are TGTGCCAGTACGAGAAAAATGAACACTGAAGCTTTCTTT.

The chain employs TRBV6-6 and TRBJ1-2; possible D gene TRBD1, 6 bases. V shed 0 bases and J shed 6 bases, with 11 bases lying between them. The CDR3 runs to 14 residues. CDR1 and CDR2 from the germline V gene are MNHNY and SVGAGI (reference sequence). The CDR3 DNA reads TGTGCCAGCAGTTACTCCACAGGGCCCCATGGCTACACCTTC. It yields the protein CASSYSTGPHGYTF.

This clone was observed a handful of times. This sequence joins TRBV19 and TRBJ1-5; perhaps TRBD1 as D (5 bases). The CDR3 extends over 15 amino acids. The germline CDR1 and CDR2 sequences are LNHDA and SQIVND (reference sequence). V lost 7 bases, J lost 0 bases, and 13 bases lay in between. CDR3 bases: TGTGCCAGTAACCCTTCAGGGTTTAGCAATCAGCCCCAGCATTTT. This codes for CASNPSGFSNQPQHF.

This chain uses TRBV6-6 with TRBJ2-2; the D gene is possibly TRBD1 (6 bases). Deletions cut 5 bases from V and 5 bases from J, with 18 bases between. The CDR3 runs 16 residues. Germline CDR1 and CDR2: MNHNY and SVGAGI (reference sequence). The CDR3 nucleotides read TGTGCCAGCAGTCCCCACCAGGGGTGGGATACCGGGGAGCTGTTTTTT. Encoded protein: CASSPHQGWDTGELFF.

This chain connects TRBV19 to TRBJ2-1; D might be TRBD1 (5 bases). Germline assignment: CDR1 LNHDA and CDR2 SQIVND (reference sequence). The CDR3 runs 13 residues. Trimming stripped 8 bases from V and 5 bases from J, with 13 bases between. For the CDR3, the DNA is TGTGCCAGTTGCCTCGACAGCCACAATGAGCAGTTCTTC. Protein: CASCLDSHNEQFF.

This clone was seen only a few times. CDR3 sequence reads: CASSYATSGGSGTQYF. CDR3 nucleotides: TGTGCCAGCAGTTATGCGACTAGCGGGGGCTCAGGGACCCAGTACTTC. This rearrangement joins TRBV27 to TRBJ2-5, with 12 bases matching TRBD2. This CDR3 comprises 16 residues. Germline trimming cut 4 bases from V and 7 bases from J; bases unmatched to any gene: 10. The germline V gene has CDR1 MNHEY and CDR2 SMNVEV (reference sequence).

The genes are TRBV29-1 and TRBJ2-7; maybe TRBD1 (6 bases). CDR1 and CDR2 from the germline V gene are SQVTM and ANQGSEA. The ends were cut back, 7 bases at V and 1 base at J, with 8 bases in the middle. The CDR3 covers 11 residues. The CDR3 region has the DNA TGCAGCGCCGGACAGTCCTACGAGCAGTACTTC. Translation: CSAGQSYEQYF.

V usage is TRBV27 and J usage is TRBJ2-1; 10 bases match TRBD2. The CDR3 contains 16 residues. Germline V gives CDR1 MNHEY, CDR2 SMNVEV (reference sequence). J was trimmed by 4 bases and V by 5 bases; bases with no gene match: 8. In nucleotides, the CDR3 is TGTGCCAGCAGTCCACCGGGACTAGCGCCTTACAATGAGCAGTTCTTC. This gives the protein CASSPPGLAPYNEQFF.

The V call is TRBV2, the J call TRBJ1-2; D ambiguous. CDR1 SNHLY and CDR2 FYNNEI come from the germline V gene. V was trimmed by 7 bases and J by 0 bases, leaving 9 bases between them. The length of the CDR3 is 13 residues. The CDR3 protein is CASKMETNYGYTF. Written as DNA, the CDR3 is TGTGCCAGCAAAATGGAGACTAACTATGGCTACACCTTC.

The V gene is TRBV3-1 (or the pseudogene TRBV3-2), the J gene TRBJ1-3, with 9 bases fitting TRBD1. This CDR3 contains 15 residues. Germline V gene data show CDR1 as LGHDT and CDR2 as YNNKEL (reference sequence). V lost 5 bases and J lost 4; bases outside the gene matches: 6. CDR3: CASSYRDREGNTIYF. The CDR3 DNA is TGTGCCAGCAGCTATCGGGACAGGGAGGGAAACACCATATATTTT.

Notes on this clone: The sample carries other DNA sequences with the same CDR3. The chain couples TRBV27 to TRBJ2-3, with D maybe TRBD2 (6 bases). Germline loops: CDR1 MNHEY, CDR2 SMNVEV (reference sequence). The V and J ends lost 3 bases and 2 bases respectively, with 9 bases between them. The length of the CDR3 is 14 residues. CDR3 sequence: CASSFAGPTDTQYF. The CDR3 region has the DNA TGTGCCAGCAGTTTTGCGGGACCCACAGATACGCAGTATTTT.

This chain links TRBV7-2 with TRBJ1-2, with 8 bases fitting TRBD1. Germline V gene data show CDR1 as SGHTA and CDR2 as FQGNSA. V shed 1 base, J shed 8 bases, and the junction held 3 bases outside the gene matches. This CDR3 is built from 13 residues. The CDR3 loop is CASSLGDRFGYTF. The CDR3 DNA sequence: TGTGCCAGCAGCTTAGGGGACAGGTTCGGCTACACCTTC.

The chain has TRBV19 and TRBJ1-3, with D perhaps TRBD1 (5 bases). V lost 5 bases and J 2 bases, leaving 13 bases between the germline ends. The germline V gene has CDR1 LNHDA and CDR2 SQIVND (reference sequence). The length of the CDR3 is 15 residues. DNA for the CDR3: TGTGCCAGTAGTTCAAGCAGGGTCCCTGGAAACACCATATATTTT. It codes for CASSSSRVPGNTIYF.

This chain uses TRBV6-5 with TRBJ2-1, with D possibly being TRBD2 (6 bases). The CDR3 loop spans 14 amino acids. The germline CDR1 and CDR2 sequences are MNHEY and SVGAGI. V was trimmed by 7 bases and J by 7 bases, leaving 17 bases between them. The CDR3 nucleotides are TGTGCCAGCACCCTCCCGGGTGGGGGGAATGAGCAGTTCTTC. Translation gives CASTLPGGGNEQFF.

This clone has only a few counts. The chain links TRBV7-8 to TRBJ2-7; a weak D match, TRBD2 (6 bases). This CDR3 contains 15 residues. Germline V lookup: CDR1 SGHVS, CDR2 FQNEAQ. Trimming cost V 3 bases and J 2 bases, with 14 bases left between them. CDR3 sequence reads: CASSFGSSGTYEQYF. The CDR3 DNA reads as TGTGCCAGCAGCTTCGGAAGTAGCGGAACCTACGAGCAGTACTTC.

J is TRBJ1-1 and V is TRBV28; no firm D call. The CDR3 sequence is 10 residues long. Trimming took off 6 bases at V and 7 bases at J, with 6 bases between the two ends. The germline V gene encodes CDR1 MDHEN and CDR2 SYDVKM. Here the CDR3 DNA reads TGTGCCAGCAGCCGGGGTGAAGCTTTCTTT. Its protein is CASSRGEAFF.

This clone showed up just once. This chain connects TRBV5-1 to TRBJ2-4, with a tentative D call TRBD1 (6 bases). CDR1 and CDR2 (germline): SGHRS, YFSETQ. Trimming cost V 6 bases and J 5 bases, with 12 bases left between them. The CDR3 loop spans 13 amino acids. CDR3 loop: CASILQGENIQYF. CDR3 nucleotides: TGCGCCAGCATTTTACAGGGAGAAAACATTCAGTACTTC.

Only a few counts were recorded for this clone. The gene calls are TRBV6-2 or TRBV6-3 and TRBJ1-6, with D tentatively TRBD1 (6 bases). Germline assignment: CDR1 MNHEY and CDR2 SVGEGT. Deletions cut 2 bases from V and 8 bases from J, with 10 bases between. The CDR3 contains 14 residues. Here the CDR3 DNA reads TGTGCCAGCAGTTACCGGGCAGGGGATTCACCCCTCCACTTT. Translation gives CASSYRAGDSPLHF.

V is TRBV4-1 and J is TRBJ1-3; 8 bases line up with TRBD1. This CDR3 region has 16 residues. CDR1 and CDR2 from the germline V gene are MGHRA and YSYEKL. Trimming took 0 bases from V and 2 from J; bases not matched to a gene: 3. Here the CDR3 reads CASSQDRGPPGNTIYF. The CDR3 coding sequence is TGCGCCAGCAGCCAAGACAGGGGGCCTCCTGGAAACACCATATATTTT.

The chain couples TRBV6-5 to TRBJ2-2, with TRBD1 as a possible D gene (6 bases). V lost 8 bases and J 0 bases, leaving 13 bases between the germline ends. Germline V gene lookup returns CDR1 MNHEY and CDR2 SVGAGI. This CDR3 comprises 15 residues. The CDR3 sequence: CASSRGHPNTGELFF. CDR3 bases: TGTGCCAGCTCGAGGGGACACCCGAACACCGGGGAGCTGTTTTTT.

Here the CDR3 reads CASSQTPGQSATNEKLFF. Here the CDR3 DNA reads TGTGCCAGCAGCCAAACCCCGGGACAGAGTGCAACTAATGAAAAACTGTTTTTT. The gene calls are TRBV3-1 (or the pseudogene TRBV3-2) and TRBJ1-4; 7 bases are a match to TRBD1. This CDR3 is built from 18 residues. Germline CDR1 LGHDT, CDR2 YNNKEL (reference sequence). Unmatched junction bases numbered 9, after V lost 2 bases and J lost 0 bases.

This rearrangement joins TRBV5-1 to TRBJ1-2, with D tentatively TRBD1 (5 bases). Trimming removed 5 bases from V and 0 bases from J, with 11 bases in between. Germline CDR1 and CDR2: SGHRS and YFSETQ. The CDR3 totals 14 residues. The CDR3 here is CASSQGTANYGYTF. In DNA, the CDR3 is TGCGCCAGCAGTCAGGGAACTGCTAACTATGGCTACACCTTC.

The chain recombines TRBV11-2 with TRBJ1-2, with 9 bases lining up with TRBD1. Losses at the gene ends were 0 bases for V and 4 bases for J; bases not matched to a gene: 3. CDR1 is SGHAT and CDR2 is FQNNGV in the germline V gene. This CDR3 contains 15 residues. The CDR3 DNA reads TGTGCCAGCAGCTTAGAGGGACAGGGCCGCTATGGCTACACCTTC. It encodes CASSLEGQGRYGYTF.

The rearrangement links TRBV6-1 to TRBJ1-4; D gene ambiguous. The CDR3 sequence is 16 residues long. The ends were cut back, 3 bases at V and 10 bases at J, with 21 bases in the middle. From germline, CDR1 is MNHNS and CDR2 SASEGT. The CDR3, as DNA: TGTGCCAGCAGTGACGGGCACGAAGGAGGAATCGGAAAACTGTTTTTT. The encoded protein is CASSDGHEGGIGKLFF.

The rearrangement joins TRBV28 to TRBJ2-7; D is perhaps TRBD2 (6 bases). Germline V gene sequence: CDR1 MDHEN, CDR2 SYDVKM. This CDR3 has 14 residues. V gave up 6 bases and J gave up 4 bases, with 16 bases separating them. CDR3 amino acids: CASSHSGGGYEQYF. CDR3 coding DNA: TGTGCCAGCAGCCATTCAGGAGGAGGGTACGAGCAGTACTTC.

The genes are TRBV13 and TRBJ2-3; TRBD2 aligns across 8 bases. CDR3 size: 16 residues. Germline V gene sequence: CDR1 PRHDT, CDR2 FYEKMQ (reference sequence). V lost 4 bases to trimming and J lost 0 bases; unmatched junction nucleotides: 6. The CDR3 spells CASSSRLASSTDTQYF. For the CDR3, the DNA is TGTGCCAGCAGCTCCAGACTAGCGAGTAGCACAGATACGCAGTATTTT.

A single count supports this clone. V and J are TRBV5-1 and TRBJ1-5; the match to TRBD1 covers 8 bases. The CDR3 runs 15 residues. J was trimmed by 4 bases and V by 4 bases; bases with no gene match: 7. Germline assignment: CDR1 SGHRS and CDR2 YFSETQ. This CDR3 reads CASSPDRGDNQPQHF. CDR3 DNA sequence: TGCGCCAGCAGCCCAGACAGGGGCGATAATCAGCCCCAGCATTTT.

The chain recombines TRBV10-3 with TRBJ2-7; tentatively, D is TRBD2 (5 bases). The germline V and J ends were trimmed by 6 bases and 0 bases, with 15 bases remaining between them. The CDR3 sequence is 15 residues long. Germline CDR1 and CDR2: ENHRY and SYGVKD. CDR3 amino acids: CAISAPDFSSYEQYF. The DNA for the CDR3 is TGTGCCATCAGCGCGCCGGACTTTAGCTCCTACGAGCAGTACTTC.

This chain connects TRBV2 to TRBJ2-7, with D possibly being TRBD2 (5 bases). Germline CDR1 SNHLY, CDR2 FYNNEI. V was clipped by 8 bases and J by 6 bases, with 8 bases between them. This CDR3 is 10 amino acids long. CDR3: CASGLLEQYF. Written as DNA, the CDR3 is TGTGCCAGCGGACTCCTCGAGCAGTACTTC.

The chain couples TRBV27 to TRBJ1-5; the match to TRBD1 covers 9 bases. The length of the CDR3 is 17 residues. Germline V gives CDR1 MNHEY, CDR2 SMNVEV (reference sequence). With 3 bases clipped from V and 1 base from J, the junction kept 7 bases outside the gene matches. The CDR3 protein is CASSFGQGRLSNQPQHF. In nucleotides, the CDR3 is TGTGCCAGCAGTTTTGGACAGGGGCGATTGAGCAATCAGCCCCAGCATTTT.